Listed below are T cell receptor beta chains from one sample, sequenced in a study of T cell responses to AZD1222 COVID-19 vaccine. Assay: immunoSEQ multiplex PCR; the TCRdb copy retains only in-frame clones and omits some. The sample yields fewer than 150,000 clones, over 75% seen once. The sample consisted of peripheral blood, taken 28 days after the second AZD1222 dose. Receptor source: an adult who received the AZD1222 COVID-19 vaccine. CDR3s include the opening cysteine and the closing phenylalanine or tryptophan. The D gene is left open where the match is weak. The size field is filled for only some rows; it gives once, few, many or a size class.

clone size: .; D gene: .; V gene: TRBV4-3; J gene: TRBJ1-3; CDR3 protein: CASSYDRGIRGTGNTIYF; CDR3 DNA: TGCGCCAGCAGTTACGACAGAGGGATAAGGGGCACTGGAAACACCATATATTTT
clone size: .; D gene: .; V gene: TRBV11-2; J gene: TRBJ2-3; CDR3 protein: CASSLGTALSYTQYF; CDR3 DNA: TGTGCCAGCAGCCTCGGGACTGCCCTGTCCTATACGCAGTATTTT
clone size: .; D gene: .; V gene: TRBV19; J gene: TRBJ1-2; CDR3 protein: CASRPPSLYGYTF; CDR3 DNA: TGTGCCAGTAGACCCCCATCCCTTTATGGCTACACCTTC
clone size: .; D gene: .; V gene: TRBV3-1/TRBV3-2; J gene: TRBJ1-1; CDR3 protein: CASSQARGGEAILAEAFF; CDR3 DNA: TGTGCCAGCAGCCAAGCACGGGGGGGCGAGGCCATTCTTGCTGAAGCTTTCTTT
clone size: .; D gene: TRBD2; V gene: TRBV25-1; J gene: TRBJ2-2; CDR3 protein: CASSGAGGLDTGELFF; CDR3 DNA: TGTGCCAGCAGTGGAGCGGGGGGGCTAGACACCGGGGAGCTGTTTTTT
clone size: few; D gene: TRBD1; V gene: TRBV5-1; J gene: TRBJ1-1; CDR3 protein: CASSIQPTGEVMNTEAFF; CDR3 DNA: TGCGCCAGCAGCATCCAACCCACAGGGGAGGTCATGAACACTGAAGCTTTCTTT
clone size: .; D gene: .; V gene: TRBV20-1; J gene: TRBJ2-3; CDR3 protein: CSASDGSSTDTQYF; CDR3 DNA: TGCAGTGCTAGTGACGGGAGTTCGACAGATACGCAGTATTTT
clone size: .; D gene: TRBD1; V gene: TRBV19; J gene: TRBJ2-7; CDR3 protein: CASSISTGGDEQYF; CDR3 DNA: TGTGCCAGTAGTATTTCGACAGGGGGCGACGAGCAGTACTTC
clone size: once; D gene: .; V gene: TRBV18; J gene: TRBJ1-4; CDR3 protein: CASSPDRGPNEKLFF; CDR3 DNA: TGTGCCAGCTCACCCGACCGTGGGCCTAATGAAAAACTGTTTTTT
clone size: .; D gene: TRBD1; V gene: TRBV2; J gene: TRBJ1-6; CDR3 protein: CASSGMDRSLHF; CDR3 DNA: TGTGCCAGCAGTGGGATGGACAGGTCCCTCCACTTT
clone size: .; D gene: .; V gene: TRBV27; J gene: TRBJ2-1; CDR3 protein: CASRIQGKGEQFF; CDR3 DNA: TGTGCCAGCAGAATACAGGGAAAGGGTGAGCAGTTCTTC
clone size: .; D gene: .; V gene: TRBV3-1/TRBV3-2; J gene: TRBJ2-1; CDR3 protein: CASSRRGNNEQFF; CDR3 DNA: TGTGCCAGCAGCCGGCGTGGAAACAATGAGCAGTTCTTC
clone size: once; D gene: TRBD2; V gene: TRBV24-1; J gene: TRBJ2-7; CDR3 protein: CATSDPVASGSYEQYF; CDR3 DNA: TGTGCCACCAGTGACCCGGTGGCTAGCGGGAGCTACGAGCAGTACTTC
clone size: .; D gene: .; V gene: TRBV11-3; J gene: TRBJ2-1; CDR3 protein: CASSPLGIYNEQFF; CDR3 DNA: TGTGCCAGCTCCCCCCTGGGGATTTACAATGAGCAGTTCTTC
clone size: .; D gene: .; V gene: TRBV5-8; J gene: TRBJ2-3; CDR3 protein: CASSGRNTDTQYF; CDR3 DNA: TGTGCCAGCAGCGGACGAAACACAGATACGCAGTATTTT
clone size: .; D gene: .; V gene: TRBV6-5; J gene: TRBJ2-7; CDR3 protein: CASSYSLGSEQYF; CDR3 DNA: TGTGCCAGCAGTTACTCCTTGGGCTCCGAGCAGTACTTC
clone size: .; D gene: .; V gene: TRBV16; J gene: TRBJ1-3; CDR3 protein: CASSQHGTSFKAGNTIYF; CDR3 DNA: TGTGCCAGCAGCCAACACGGAACCTCATTCAAGGCTGGAAACACCATATATTTT
clone size: .; D gene: TRBD2; V gene: TRBV2; J gene: TRBJ2-2; CDR3 protein: CASSRLAGGRIGELFF; CDR3 DNA: TGTGCCAGCAGCCGCCTAGCGGGGGGGCGTATCGGGGAGCTGTTTTTT